In its sample, the clone carrying this T cell receptor (beta chain) was seen many times. The antigen is undetermined. V shed 2 bases and J shed 3 bases, with 7 bases lying between them. Germline values: CDR1 SGHTA, CDR2 FQGTGA. The CDR3 consists of 14 residues. The sample belongs to a study of lung T cells in sarcoidosis with Löfgren's syndrome. Study context: Analyses focused on Löfgren's syndrome patients.

From the reads, TCRdb called clonotypes with MiXCR, one entry per CDR3 protein. Of some 65,000 distinct CDR3 sequences in the sample, around 21% were seen once. Study-wide results and caveats: Versus controls, Löfgren's syndrome patients reportedly showed TRAV12-1 and TRBV2 as most expanded. TRBV2 was the preferred pairing partner of TRAV12-1, with similar CDR3s. Shared TRAV12-1 and TRBV2 CDR3 motifs were reported across several patients.

The chain employs TRBV7-3 and TRBJ2-2; the D gene is possibly TRBD2 (6 bases). The clonotype originates from a human donor with sarcoidosis (Löfgren's syndrome or another form), or a control subject (not recorded which). Sequencing was performed on CD4+ T cells from PBMCs. CDR3 in amino acids: CASSLGTYTGELFF. As DNA, the CDR3 is TGTGCCAGCAGCTTAGGGACTTACACCGGGGAGCTGTTTTTT.